The rows below give T cell receptor beta chains drawn from one sample of a study of blood T cell repertoires in COVID-19. Profiling relied on immunoSEQ multiplex PCR, and the TCRdb table lists in-frame clones only, not all of them. The profile shows around 100,000 clones, 69% of them singletons. The sequenced sample was peripheral blood. Receptor source: an elderly man with acute or convalescent COVID-19. Both conserved end residues are part of each CDR3. A D gene is named only where the DNA matches it firmly. The size entry is marked missing in some rows and otherwise reads once, few, many or a size class.

TRBJ1-1 . TRBD1 TRBV6-5 CASSSPGGRNTEAFF TGTGCCAGCAGTTCGCCAGGGGGCAGAAACACTGAAGCTTTCTTT
TRBJ2-1 . TRBD2 TRBV7-2 CASSFPGGPSFF TGTGCCAGCAGCTTTCCGGGAGGGCCATCATTCTTC
TRBJ2-2 . TRBD2 TRBV28 CASSLPTSGRAGTGELFF TGTGCCAGCAGTTTACCCACTAGCGGGAGGGCCGGGACCGGGGAGCTGTTTTTT
TRBJ2-1 . . TRBV20-1 CSARSENEQFF TGCAGTGCCCGGAGCGAAAATGAGCAGTTCTTC
TRBJ1-1 . TRBD1 TRBV4-1 CASSQLTGGGTEAFF TGCGCCAGCAGCCAGTTGACAGGGGGGGGGACTGAAGCTTTCTTT
TRBJ2-2 . . TRBV5-1 CASSPSGTGELFF TGCGCCAGCAGCCCTAGTGGAACCGGGGAGCTGTTTTTT
TRBJ1-3 few TRBD1 TRBV7-2 CASSSRQGWVNTIYF TGTGCCAGCAGCTCAAGACAGGGCTGGGTAAACACCATATATTTT
TRBJ2-5 . TRBD1 TRBV11-2 CASSPLGQAKTQYF TGTGCCAGCAGCCCCCTGGGACAGGCCAAGACCCAGTACTTC
TRBJ1-3 few . TRBV28 CASSLMSSGNTIYF TGTGCCAGCAGTTTAATGAGCTCTGGAAACACCATATATTTT
TRBJ1-3 . TRBD1 TRBV2 CASNLAGTVRNTIYF TGTGCCAGCAATCTCGCCGGGACAGTCAGAAACACCATATATTTT
TRBJ2-2 . TRBD2 TRBV25-1 CASSEDGRQDGELFF TGTGCCAGCAGTGAAGACGGGAGGCAGGACGGGGAGCTGTTTTTT
TRBJ2-7 . TRBD2 TRBV4-2 CASSGPGLAGYEQYF TGTGCCAGCAGCGGACCGGGACTAGCGGGCTACGAGCAGTACTTC
TRBJ1-4 . . TRBV5-1 CASSLALTENEKLFF TGCGCCAGCAGCTTGGCCTTAACGGAGAATGAAAAACTGTTTTTT
TRBJ1-2 . TRBD1 TRBV12-3/TRBV12-4 CASSFRQGRGYTF TGTGCCAGCAGTTTTCGACAGGGACGCGGCTACACCTTC
TRBJ2-1 . TRBD2 TRBV6-5 CASSYSMVAGGDEQFF TGTGCCAGCAGTTACTCGATGGTAGCGGGAGGGGATGAGCAGTTCTTC
TRBJ2-7 . . TRBV19 CASSQSTGPYEQYF TGTGCCAGTAGTCAGAGCACAGGGCCCTACGAGCAGTACTTC
TRBJ2-7 . . TRBV7-2 CASSLGGGEIYEQYF TGTGCCAGCAGCTTGGGAGGAGGGGAGATCTACGAGCAGTACTTC
TRBJ1-4 . . TRBV15 CATSRDGGNNEKLFF TGTGCCACCAGCAGAGATGGGGGGAATAATGAAAAACTGTTTTTT
TRBJ1-3 few TRBD1 TRBV25-1 CASSGTGDYGNTIYF TGTGCCAGCAGTGGCACAGGGGATTACGGAAACACCATATATTTT
TRBJ2-7 . . TRBV5-5 CASSPAPSSAYEQYF TGTGCCAGCAGCCCGGCCCCTTCTAGCGCCTACGAGCAGTACTTC
TRBJ2-7 once TRBD1 TRBV18 CASSPGQERGYEQYF TGTGCCAGCTCACCAGGACAGGAGAGGGGCTACGAGCAGTACTTC
TRBJ1-5 few . TRBV28 CASRLQAQPQHF TGTGCCAGCAGACTACAGGCTCAGCCCCAGCATTTT
TRBJ2-1 once TRBD2 TRBV5-4 CASSLGGIAGGGNEQFF TGTGCCAGCAGCTTGGGGGGAATAGCGGGAGGCGGGAATGAGCAGTTCTTC
TRBJ2-7 . TRBD2 TRBV3-1/TRBV3-2 CASSQTSGSYEQYF TGTGCCAGCAGCCAAACTAGCGGGAGCTACGAGCAGTACTTC
TRBJ1-5 few . TRBV2 CASSAGGFNQPQHF TGTGCCAGCAGTGCGGGGGGCTTCAATCAGCCCCAGCATTTT
TRBJ1-2 few . TRBV29-1 CSGGRIEGYTF TGCAGCGGGGGGAGAATTGAGGGCTACACCTTC
TRBJ1-1 . . TRBV6-2/TRBV6-3 CASSYYLGGMNTEAFF TGTGCCAGCAGTTATTATTTGGGGGGAATGAACACTGAAGCTTTCTTT
TRBJ2-3 . . TRBV10-3 CATGPRGGRTDTQYF TGTGCCACTGGGCCCAGGGGAGGGAGAACAGATACGCAGTATTTT
TRBJ2-3 . TRBD2 TRBV6-4 CASSDSTSGSTDTQYF TGTGCCAGCAGTGACTCGACTAGCGGGAGCACAGATACGCAGTATTTT
TRBJ2-5 . TRBD2 TRBV6-6 CASSYVASGMETQYF TGTGCCAGCAGTTACGTTGCTAGCGGGATGGAGACCCAGTACTTC
TRBJ2-7 . . TRBV11-2 CASSTRVGSYEQYF TGTGCCAGCTCGACCAGGGTGGGCTCCTACGAGCAGTACTTC
TRBJ2-4 few TRBD2 TRBV2 CASSEVLGASGSGIIQYF TGTGCCAGCAGTGAAGTTCTGGGGGCTAGCGGGAGTGGGATCATTCAGTACTTC
TRBJ2-7 few . TRBV24-1 CATSQGYEQYF TGTGCCACCAGTCAGGGCTACGAGCAGTACTTC
TRBJ2-2 . . TRBV19 CASTARGTGELFF TGTGCCAGTACCGCCAGGGGAACCGGGGAGCTGTTTTTT
TRBJ1-5 . . TRBV11-2 CASSFGGNQPQHF TGTGCCAGCAGCTTCGGGGGGAATCAGCCCCAGCATTTT
TRBJ2-1 . . TRBV27 CASSPRAFVSGLNEQFF TGTGCCAGCAGTCCCCGTGCCTTCGTCTCAGGGTTAAATGAGCAGTTCTTC
TRBJ1-5 few TRBD1 TRBV27 CASRTGDQPQHF TGTGCCAGCAGGACAGGGGATCAGCCCCAGCATTTT
TRBJ2-6 . . TRBV5-5 CASSPWGGRSGANVLTF TGTGCCAGCAGCCCCTGGGGGGGGCGCTCTGGGGCCAACGTCCTGACTTTC